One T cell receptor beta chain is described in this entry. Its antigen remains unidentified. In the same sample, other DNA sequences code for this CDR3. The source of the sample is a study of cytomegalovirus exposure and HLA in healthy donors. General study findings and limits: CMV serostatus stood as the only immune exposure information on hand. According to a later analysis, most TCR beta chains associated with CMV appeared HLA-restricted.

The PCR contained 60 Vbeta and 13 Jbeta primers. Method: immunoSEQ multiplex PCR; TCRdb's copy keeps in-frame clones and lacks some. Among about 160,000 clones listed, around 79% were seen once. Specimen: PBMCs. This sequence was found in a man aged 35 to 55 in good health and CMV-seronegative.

The CDR3 nucleotides are TGTGCCAGCAGCCCGGGACTAGCCCCTAGCACAGATACGCAGTATTTT. Translated, it gives CASSPGLAPSTDTQYF. The V and J genes are TRBV5-6 and TRBJ2-3; 9 bases are a match to TRBD2. The CDR3 is 16 residues long. The germline CDR1 and CDR2 sequences are SGHDT and YYEEEE. The ends lost 4 bases at V and 0 bases at J; junction bases unmatched: 6.